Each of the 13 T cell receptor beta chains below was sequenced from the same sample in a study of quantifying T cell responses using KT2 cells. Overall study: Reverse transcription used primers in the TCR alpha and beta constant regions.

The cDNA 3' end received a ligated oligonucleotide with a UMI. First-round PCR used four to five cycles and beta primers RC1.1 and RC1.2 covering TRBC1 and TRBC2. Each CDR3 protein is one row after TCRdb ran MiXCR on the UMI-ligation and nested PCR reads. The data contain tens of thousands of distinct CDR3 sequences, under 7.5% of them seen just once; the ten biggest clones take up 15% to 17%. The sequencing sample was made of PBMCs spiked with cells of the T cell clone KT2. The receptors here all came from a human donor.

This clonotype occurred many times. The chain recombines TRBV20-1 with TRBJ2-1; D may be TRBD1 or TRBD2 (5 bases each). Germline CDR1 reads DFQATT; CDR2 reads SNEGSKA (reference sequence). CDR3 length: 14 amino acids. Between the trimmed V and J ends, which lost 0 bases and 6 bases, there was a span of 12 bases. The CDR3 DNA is TGCAGTGCTAGAGAGATTGGGGGTGGCAATGAGCAGTTCTTC. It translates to CSAREIGGGNEQFF.

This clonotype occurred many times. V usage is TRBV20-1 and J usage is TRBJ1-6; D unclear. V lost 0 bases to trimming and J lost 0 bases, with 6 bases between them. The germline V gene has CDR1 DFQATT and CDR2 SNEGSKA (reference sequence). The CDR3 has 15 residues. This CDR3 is CSARDIGSYNSPLHF. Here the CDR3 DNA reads TGCAGTGCTAGAGATATCGGCTCCTATAATTCACCCCTCCACTTT.

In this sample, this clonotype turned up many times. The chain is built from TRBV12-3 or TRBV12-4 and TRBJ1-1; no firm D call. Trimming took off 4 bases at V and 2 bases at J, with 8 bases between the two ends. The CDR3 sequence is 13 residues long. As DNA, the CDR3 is TGTGCCAGCAGTTCTACAGATAACACTGAAGCTTTCTTT. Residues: CASSSTDNTEAFF.

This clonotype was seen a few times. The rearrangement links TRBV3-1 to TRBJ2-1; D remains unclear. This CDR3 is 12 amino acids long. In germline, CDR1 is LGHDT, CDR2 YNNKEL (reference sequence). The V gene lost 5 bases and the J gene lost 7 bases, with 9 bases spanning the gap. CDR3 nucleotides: TGTGCCAGCAGCGGGTGGCGGAATGAGCAGTTCTTC. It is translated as CASSGWRNEQFF.

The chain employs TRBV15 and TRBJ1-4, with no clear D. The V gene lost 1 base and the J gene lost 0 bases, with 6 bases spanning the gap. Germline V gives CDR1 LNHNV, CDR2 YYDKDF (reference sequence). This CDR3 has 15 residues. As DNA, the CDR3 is TGTGCCACCAGCAGAGGCAGAGCAACTAATGAAAAACTGTTTTTT. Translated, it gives CATSRGRATNEKLFF. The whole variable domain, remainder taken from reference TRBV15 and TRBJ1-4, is DAMVIQNPRYQVTQFGKPVTLSCSQTLNHNVMYWYQQKSSQAPKLLFHYYDKDFNNEADTPDNFQSRRPNTSFCFLDIRSPGLGDTAMYLCATSRGRATNEKLFFGSGTQLSVL.

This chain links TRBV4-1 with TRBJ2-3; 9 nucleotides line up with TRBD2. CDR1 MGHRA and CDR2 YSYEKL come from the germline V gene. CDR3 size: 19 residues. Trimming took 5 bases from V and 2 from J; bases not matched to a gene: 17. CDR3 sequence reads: CASSTPGGVAGAYTDTQYF. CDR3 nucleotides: TGCGCCAGCAGCACCCCCGGGGGGGTAGCGGGGGCTTACACAGATACGCAGTATTTT.

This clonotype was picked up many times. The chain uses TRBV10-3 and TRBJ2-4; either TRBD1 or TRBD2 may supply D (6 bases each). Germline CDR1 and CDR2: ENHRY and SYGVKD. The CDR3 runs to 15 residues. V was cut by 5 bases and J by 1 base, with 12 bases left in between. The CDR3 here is CAISKGGIAKNIQYF. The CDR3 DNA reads TGTGCCATCAGTAAAGGGGGGATTGCCAAAAACATTCAGTACTTC.

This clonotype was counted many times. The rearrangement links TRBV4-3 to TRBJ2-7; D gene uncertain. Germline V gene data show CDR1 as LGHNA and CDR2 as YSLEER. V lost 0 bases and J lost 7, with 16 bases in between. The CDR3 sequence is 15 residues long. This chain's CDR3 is CASSQDPGTPGEQYF. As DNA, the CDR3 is TGCGCCAGCAGCCAAGATCCCGGTACCCCAGGAGAGCAGTACTTC.

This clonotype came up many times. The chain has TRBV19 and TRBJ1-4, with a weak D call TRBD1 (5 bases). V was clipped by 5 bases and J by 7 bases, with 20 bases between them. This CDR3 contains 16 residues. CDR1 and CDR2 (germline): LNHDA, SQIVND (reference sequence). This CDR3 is CASSPTGLLEGEKLFF. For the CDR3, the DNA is TGTGCCAGTAGTCCCACAGGCCTCCTTGAAGGTGAAAAACTGTTTTTT.

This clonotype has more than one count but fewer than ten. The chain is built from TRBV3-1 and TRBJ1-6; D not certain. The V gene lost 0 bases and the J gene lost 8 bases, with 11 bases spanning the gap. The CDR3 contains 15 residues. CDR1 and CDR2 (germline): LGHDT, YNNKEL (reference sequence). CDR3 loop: CASSQETPGDSPLHF. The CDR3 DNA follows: TGTGCCAGCAGCCAAGAAACGCCTGGTGATTCACCCCTCCACTTT.

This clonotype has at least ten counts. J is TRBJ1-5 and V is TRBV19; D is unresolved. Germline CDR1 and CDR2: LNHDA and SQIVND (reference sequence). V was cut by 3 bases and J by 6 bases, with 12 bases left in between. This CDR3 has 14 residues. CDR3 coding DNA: TGTGCCAGTAGTATGAGTCTACCCGGTCAGCCCCAGCATTTT. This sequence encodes CASSMSLPGQPQHF.

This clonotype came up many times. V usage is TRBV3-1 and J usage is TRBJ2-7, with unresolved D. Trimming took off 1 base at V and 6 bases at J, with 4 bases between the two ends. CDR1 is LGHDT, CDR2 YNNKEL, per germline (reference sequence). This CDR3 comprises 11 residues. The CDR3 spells CASSQGIEQYF. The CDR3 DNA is TGTGCCAGCAGCCAAGGGATCGAGCAGTACTTC.

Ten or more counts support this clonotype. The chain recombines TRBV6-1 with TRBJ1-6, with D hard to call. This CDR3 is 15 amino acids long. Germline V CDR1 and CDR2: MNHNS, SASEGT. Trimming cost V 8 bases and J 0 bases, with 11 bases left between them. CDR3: CASLPTVSYNSPLHF. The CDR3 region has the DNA TGTGCCAGCCTACCGACGGTCTCCTATAATTCACCCCTCCACTTT.